This record covers a single T cell receptor (beta chain). What it recognizes is unknown. This entry belongs to a study of identical twins. Study conclusions and caveats: Cord blood's abundant beta clonotypes had fewer insertions, unlike memory repertoires. Twins shared beta out-of-frame sequences in excess, but this excess was weaker. Out-of-frame alpha sequences shared by twins were enriched for low generation probability. Models came in too low on out-of-frame TCR alpha sharing in monozygotic twins.

TCRdb ran MiXCR on the 5' RACE reads and lists one entry per CDR3 protein. The sample contains roughly 1.6 million distinct CDR3 sequences, about 31% of which appear only once. Trimming removed 3 bases at V and 11 bases at J, with 21 bases between. The CDR3 loop spans 15 amino acids. CDR1 and CDR2 from the germline V gene are SGHTS and YDEGEE. The V gene is TRBV5-8, the J gene TRBJ1-5; maybe TRBD1 (5 bases). Sequencing used cord blood. This TCR was recovered from a newborn girl in good health. CDR3 in amino acids: CASSWRLGGKGAQHF. The CDR3 region has the DNA TGTGCCAGCAGCTGGCGGTTGGGGGGGAAAGGAGCCCAGCATTTT.